This TCR beta chain was sequenced in a study of blood T cell repertoires in COVID-19. Deletions cut 4 bases from V and 4 bases from J, with 14 bases between. The CDR3 contains 14 residues. Germline lookup yields CDR1 SGHRS and CDR2 YFSETQ. Measured with immunoSEQ multiplex PCR; TCRdb has only the in-frame clones, and not every one. Among about 210,000 clones listed, about 85% were seen once. The V and J genes are TRBV5-1 and TRBJ1-1; perhaps TRBD1 as D (6 bases). Sequenced input: peripheral blood. The source is a woman aged 80 or over with acute or convalescent COVID-19. Here the CDR3 reads CASSQTQGSTEAFF. Here the CDR3 DNA reads TGCGCCAGCAGCCAAACACAGGGTAGCACTGAAGCTTTCTTT.